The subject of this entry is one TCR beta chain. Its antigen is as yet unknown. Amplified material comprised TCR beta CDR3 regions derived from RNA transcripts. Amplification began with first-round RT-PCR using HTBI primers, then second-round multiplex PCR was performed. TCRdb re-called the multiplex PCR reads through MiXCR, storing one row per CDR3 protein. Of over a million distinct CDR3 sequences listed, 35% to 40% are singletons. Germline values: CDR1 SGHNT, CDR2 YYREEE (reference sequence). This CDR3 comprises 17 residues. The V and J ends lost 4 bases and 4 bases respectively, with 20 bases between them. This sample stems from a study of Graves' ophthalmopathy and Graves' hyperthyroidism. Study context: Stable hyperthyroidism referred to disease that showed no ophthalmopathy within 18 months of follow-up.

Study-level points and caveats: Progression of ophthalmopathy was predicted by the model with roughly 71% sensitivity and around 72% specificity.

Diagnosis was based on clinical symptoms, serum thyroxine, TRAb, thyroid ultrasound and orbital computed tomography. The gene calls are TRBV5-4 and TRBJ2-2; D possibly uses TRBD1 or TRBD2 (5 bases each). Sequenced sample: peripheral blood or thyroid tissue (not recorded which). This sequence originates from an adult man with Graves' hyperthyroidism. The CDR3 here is CASSTDGATDGTGELFF. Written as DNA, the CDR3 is TGTGCCAGCAGCACCGACGGGGCCACCGACGGCACCGGGGAGCTGTTTTTT. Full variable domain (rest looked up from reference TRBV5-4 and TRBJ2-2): ETGVTQSPTHLIKTRGQQVTLRCSSQSGHNTVSWYQQALGQGPQFIFQYYREEENGRGNFPPRFSGLQFPNYSSELNVNALELDDSALYLCASSTDGATDGTGELFFGEGSRLTVL.